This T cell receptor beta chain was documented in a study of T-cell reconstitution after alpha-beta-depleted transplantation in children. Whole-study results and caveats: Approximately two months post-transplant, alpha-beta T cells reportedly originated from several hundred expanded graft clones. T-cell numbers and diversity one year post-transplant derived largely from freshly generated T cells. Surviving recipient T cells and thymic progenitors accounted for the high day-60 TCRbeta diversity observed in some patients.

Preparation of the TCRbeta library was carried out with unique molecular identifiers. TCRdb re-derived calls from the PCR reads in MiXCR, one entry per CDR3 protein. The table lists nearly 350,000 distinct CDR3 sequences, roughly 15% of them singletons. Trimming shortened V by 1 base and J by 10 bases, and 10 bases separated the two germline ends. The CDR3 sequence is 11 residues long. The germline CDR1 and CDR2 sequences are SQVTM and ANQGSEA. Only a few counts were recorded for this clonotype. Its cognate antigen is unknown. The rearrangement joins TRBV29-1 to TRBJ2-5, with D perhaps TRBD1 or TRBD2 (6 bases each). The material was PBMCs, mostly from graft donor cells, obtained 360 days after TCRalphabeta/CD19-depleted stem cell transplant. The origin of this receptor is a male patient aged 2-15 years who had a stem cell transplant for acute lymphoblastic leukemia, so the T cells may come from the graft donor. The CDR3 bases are TGCAGCGTTGAAGCGCGGGACATCCAGTACTTC. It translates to CSVEARDIQYF.